Listed below are T cell receptor beta chains from one sample, sequenced in a study of shared clonotypes between healthy human individuals. Generated by immunoSEQ multiplex PCR, the TCRdb table keeps only in-frame clones and is missing some. The top ten clones hold about 15% of a sample with about 99,000 clones, around 43% of them seen once. The sample comprised PBMCs. The source of these receptors is a woman in her forties in good health. Some clones in this sample may be carry-over from other donors' samples. Both conserved end residues are part of each CDR3. Each record gives: CDR3 DNA, CDR3 protein, V gene, J gene, clone size, D gene. The D gene is left open where the match is weak. Part of the rows lack a size; the others show once, few, many or a class for expanded clones.

TGTGCCTGGAGTCCCTCAGGGACGTTCGACGAGCAGTACTTC	CAWSPSGTFDEQYF	TRBV30	TRBJ2-7	few	.
TGCGCCAGCAGCCAAGATCTGTCGGCGGGAGGGGGGGATACGCAGTATTTT	CASSQDLSAGGGDTQYF	TRBV4-3	TRBJ2-3	few	TRBD2
TGTGCCAGCAGTGAGTTGTGGGATGCCTACGAGCAGTACTTC	CASSELWDAYEQYF	TRBV2	TRBJ2-7	.	.
TGTGCCAGCAGCACCGGGAGAGGGGGCTTAGCAGATACGCAGTATTTT	CASSTGRGGLADTQYF	TRBV7-9	TRBJ2-3	.	.
TGCGCCAGCAGCCAAGAGCTCAGGTGGGGCGGCGAGCAGTACTTC	CASSQELRWGGEQYF	TRBV4-3	TRBJ2-7	.	.
TGTGCCAGCAACCCAGGGCAGTCCTACAATGAGCAGTTCTTC	CASNPGQSYNEQFF	TRBV27	TRBJ2-1	once	.
TGTGCCAGCAGCCATGGGACAGGCATGAACACTGAAGCTTTCTTT	CASSHGTGMNTEAFF	TRBV4-2	TRBJ1-1	many	TRBD1
TGTGCCTGTCGGATGCCCTACGAGCAGTACTTC	CACRMPYEQYF	TRBV30	TRBJ2-7	many	.
TGTGCCAGCAGCCAAGCACAACTAGCGGCCACCCCCTACGAGCAGTACTTC	CASSQAQLAATPYEQYF	TRBV4-2	TRBJ2-7	.	TRBD2
TGTGCCAGCAGCTCGCCGGGGTCTAACCTTAATGAAAAACTGTTTTTT	CASSSPGSNLNEKLFF	TRBV16	TRBJ1-4	many	.
TGTGCCAGCATGTTTGGGGGCAGGGCGAACACTGAAGCTTTCTTT	CASMFGGRANTEAFF	TRBV28	TRBJ1-1	.	.
TGTGCCAGCAGCTTGGATAGCGGGAGGGCCAATGAGCAGTTCTTC	CASSLDSGRANEQFF	TRBV5-4	TRBJ2-1	.	TRBD2
TGCGCCAGCAGCCCAGGAGGGCCTCCCTACGAGCAGTACTTC	CASSPGGPPYEQYF	TRBV4-3	TRBJ2-7	.	.
TGTGCCTGGAGCCCCGAAGGGGTATCTAGCACAGATACGCAGTATTTT	CAWSPEGVSSTDTQYF	TRBV30	TRBJ2-3	.	.
TGCAGCGTTGTCCGGGCAACTGAAGCTTTCTTT	CSVVRATEAFF	TRBV29-1	TRBJ1-1	.	.
TGTGCCAGCAGCCAAGATATAGGAGCGGGAGGGCTCATTTCCTACAATGAGCAGTTCTTC	CASSQDIGAGGLISYNEQFF	TRBV4-2	TRBJ2-1	.	TRBD2
TGTGCCACCAGCAGAGAGGGTAAATCGGCTGGAAACACCATATATTTT	CATSREGKSAGNTIYF	TRBV15	TRBJ1-3	once	.
TGTGCCAGCAGCCTCCAGTCCGGAGGGGGCTTGGACGAGCAGTACTTC	CASSLQSGGGLDEQYF	TRBV7-2	TRBJ2-7	.	.
TGTGCCTGGAGTCCTGGACCCTTAACCCAGTATTTT	CAWSPGPLTQYF	TRBV30	TRBJ2-3	.	.
TGTGCCAGCAGCCCCCGGGGCGGGAGAAACACCGGGGAGCTGTTTTTT	CASSPRGGRNTGELFF	TRBV7-9	TRBJ2-2	.	TRBD2
TGTGCCAGCAGCTTCCAGGGGGAGATCGGTGAAGCTTTCTTT	CASSFQGEIGEAFF	TRBV7-2	TRBJ1-1	.	TRBD1
TGTGCCAGCAGTTCCCACCGGGACAGGGGGCGAAGAGACGAAAAACTGTTTTTT	CASSSHRDRGRRDEKLFF	TRBV28	TRBJ1-4	.	TRBD1
TGTGCCGCACAGGGGGCGTCTGAGCAGTACTTC	CAAQGASEQYF	TRBV6-6	TRBJ2-7	many	TRBD1
TGTGCCAGCAGCTTAGTAGACGGGAAATACGAGCAGTACTTC	CASSLVDGKYEQYF	TRBV11-2	TRBJ2-7	many	.
TGTGCCAGCAGTTTCGGGACTAGCGGGAGTTTTTCCTACGAGCAGTACTTC	CASSFGTSGSFSYEQYF	TRBV28	TRBJ2-7	.	TRBD2
TGCGCCAGCAGCTTGGGTGGACTAGCGGGAGGGCCACAAAACTTC	CASSLGGLAGGPQNF	TRBV5-1	TRBJ2-7	many	TRBD2
TGTGCCACCAGCAGAGAATACACAGGGTATGAGCAGTTCTTC	CATSREYTGYEQFF	TRBV15	TRBJ2-1	few	.
TGTGCCAGCACGACTAGCGCCACCTACGAGCAGTACTTC	CASTTSATYEQYF	TRBV28	TRBJ2-7	.	TRBD2
TGTGCCAGCAGTGAAGTTCTAGCGGGTCTCTACGAGCAGTACTTC	CASSEVLAGLYEQYF	TRBV2	TRBJ2-7	once	TRBD2
TGTGCCAGCAGTTTCGGGACTAGCGGGAGTTTTTCCTACGAGCAGTACTTC	CASSFGTSGSFSYEQYF	TRBV28	TRBJ2-7	medium-sized	TRBD2
TGCGCCAGCAGCTTGGTGGCGGGGAGCACAGATACGCAGTATTTT	CASSLVAGSTDTQYF	TRBV5-1	TRBJ2-3	many	.
TGTGCCAGCAGCTTATTGACAGGGAACACCGGGGAGCTGTTTTTT	CASSLLTGNTGELFF	TRBV11-2	TRBJ2-2	many	.
TGTGCCAGCAGCCTGGACTACTATGGCTACACCTTC	CASSLDYYGYTF	TRBV7-9	TRBJ1-2	many	.
TGCAGCGTCAGAAGACAGGGTTCCGCTAATGAAAAACTGTTTTTT	CSVRRQGSANEKLFF	TRBV29-1	TRBJ1-4	few	TRBD1
TGTGCCAGCAGCTTTAGCGGGAGATACAATGAGCAGTTCTTC	CASSFSGRYNEQFF	TRBV4-2	TRBJ2-1	once	TRBD2
TGTGCCAGCAGTTTATACAGGGGGGGCTATGGCTACACCTTC	CASSLYRGGYGYTF	TRBV27	TRBJ1-2	.	TRBD1
TGTGCCAGCTCACCAATGAGCGGGAACGAGAACACCGGGGAGCTGTTTTTT	CASSPMSGNENTGELFF	TRBV18	TRBJ2-2	many	TRBD2
TGTGCCAGCAGCTTAGGCTTGGGGTCTGGGGCCAACGTCCTGACTTTC	CASSLGLGSGANVLTF	TRBV7-9	TRBJ2-6	.	.
TGTGCCAGCAGTACACCGACCGGGGAGCTGTTTTTT	CASSTPTGELFF	TRBV28	TRBJ2-2	many	.
TGCGCCAGCAGCCCGGACAGGGCACCCTACGAGCAGTACTTC	CASSPDRAPYEQYF	TRBV5-1	TRBJ2-7	many	TRBD1
TGTGCCAGCAGGGCCTTGAGACAGGGGAACACTGAAGCTTTCTTT	CASRALRQGNTEAFF	TRBV13	TRBJ1-1	many	TRBD1
TGTGCCAGCAGCTTAGGTCTCGGGACAGGGAACGAGCAGTACTTC	CASSLGLGTGNEQYF	TRBV11-1	TRBJ2-7	.	TRBD1
TGTGCCAGCAAAGCTAAGTTCCAAGAGACCCAGTACTTC	CASKAKFQETQYF	TRBV28	TRBJ2-5	.	.
TGCGCCAGCCGCGCGGGGGGGACAGAATACAATGAGCAGTTCTTC	CASRAGGTEYNEQFF	TRBV5-1	TRBJ2-1	.	TRBD2
TGTGCCAGCAGATGGACTAGCGAGCTGTATTTT	CASRWTSELYF	TRBV6-5	TRBJ2-3	.	TRBD2
TGTGCCTGGTCTAAGGACAGGGCTGGCGGCTACACCTTC	CAWSKDRAGGYTF	TRBV30	TRBJ1-2	.	TRBD1
TGTGCCAGCAGGCAAGACGTGGGCTCCTACAATGAGCAGTTCTTC	CASRQDVGSYNEQFF	TRBV6-1	TRBJ2-1	.	.
TGTGCCAGCAGCCGGGACGGCTACGAGCAGTACTTC	CASSRDGYEQYF	TRBV6-6	TRBJ2-7	many	.
TGTGCCAGCAGCTTGGCCGGAACTAGGGGCACAGATACGCAGTATTTT	CASSLAGTRGTDTQYF	TRBV5-4	TRBJ2-3	.	.
TGTGCCACCAGCAGAGAGGTAGCCGGCAATCAGCCCCAGCATTTT	CATSREVAGNQPQHF	TRBV15	TRBJ1-5	.	.
TGTGCCAGCAGTGAATTTGGAGGGGTCGAGCAGTACTTC	CASSEFGGVEQYF	TRBV25-1	TRBJ2-7	few	.
TGCGCCAGCAGCTTTGATTGGGATTCCAATGAGCAGTTCTTC	CASSFDWDSNEQFF	TRBV5-1	TRBJ2-1	once	.
TGTGCCAGCAGTTACTCGACGGGTCCGCAGTACTTC	CASSYSTGPQYF	TRBV6-4	TRBJ2-7	.	.
TGTGCCAGCAGCTTGGCCGGAGGGACAGATACGCAGTATTTT	CASSLAGGTDTQYF	TRBV5-4	TRBJ2-3	.	.
TGTGCCAGCAGTGTCCAAGGGCCGCAAGAGACCCAGTACTTC	CASSVQGPQETQYF	TRBV2	TRBJ2-5	many	.
TGTGCCAGCAGTGACTATAGTTCACCCCTCCACTTT	CASSDYSSPLHF	TRBV6-4	TRBJ1-6	.	.
TGTGCCAGCAGCGTGGGGGCGGGACTGCGCGTCGAGCAGTACTTC	CASSVGAGLRVEQYF	TRBV9	TRBJ2-7	.	.